This T cell receptor (beta chain) was captured in a study of T cell changes during pregnancy in multiple sclerosis. Produced via immunoSEQ multiplex PCR; TCRdb's table is partial and in-frame only. The sample has 45,000 to 70,000 clones; about nine tenths are singletons. The CDR3 contains 17 residues. V lost 4 bases to trimming and J lost 7 bases; unmatched junction nucleotides: 15. CDR1 is MNHNS and CDR2 is SASEGT in the germline V gene. The receptor was isolated from a female donor with multiple sclerosis, enrolled in a pregnancy study. This chain uses TRBV6-1 with TRBJ2-2; 7 bases map to TRBD1. The sequencing here drew on CD4+ T cells from peripheral blood mononuclear cells, taken after pregnancy. CDR3 nucleotide sequence: TGTGCCAGCAGTGGATTGGGGACAGCGACTGGGGTCGGGGAGCTGTTTTTT. It encodes CASSGLGTATGVGELFF.